This T cell receptor (beta chain) stems from a study of blood T cells in healthy people across ages. Points on this clonotype: Its cognate antigen is unknown.

Study findings and constraints: Researchers said unsorted PBMCs prevented a conclusive naive versus antigen-experienced comparison. Long-lived and aged donors differed, with more naive CD4+ cells and higher diversity in the long-lived. Age advanced and TCR beta diversity per million T cells fell, roughly linearly.

A sample-barcoded 5' primer and a J-beta primer mix were used in a second PCR of roughly 7 to 11 cycles. TCRdb re-called the 5' RACE reads with MiXCR, one entry per CDR3 protein. The sample holds 1.8 million or so distinct CDR3 sequences, 30% to 40% seen once. Researchers report isolating at least 6.5 million PBMCs per sample. The CDR3 is made up of 16 amino acids. Germline V gives CDR1 KGHSH, CDR2 LQKENI. V lost 4 bases to trimming and J lost 8 bases; unmatched junction nucleotides: 14. Sequencing used blood. The source of this sequence is a human donor in good health. The chain recombines TRBV18 with TRBJ2-1; 7 positions match TRBD1. The CDR3, as DNA: TGTGCCAGCTCACAGAGCTCGGGACAGACCCTTGATGAGCAGTTCTTC. Its protein is CASSQSSGQTLDEQFF. The variable domain in full, with the rest retrieved from reference TRBV18 and TRBJ2-1, is NAGVMQNPRHLVRRRGQEARLRCSPMKGHSHVYWYRQLPEEGLKFMVYLQKENIIDESGMPKERFSAEFPKEGPSILRIQQVVRGDSAAYFCASSQSSGQTLDEQFFGPGTRLTVL.